Following are 8 T cell receptor beta chains from one sample sequenced in a study of radiation and T cells in renal cell carcinoma. Time point denoted: blood 4 weeks post-SBRT, at nephrectomy. Treatment specified: 15 Gy SBRT to primary tumor, nephrectomy 4 weeks later. This table comes from immunoSEQ multiplex PCR, and its TCRdb copy is limited to in-frame clones, with some not included. The sample carries around 29,000 clones, 81% recorded once. Specimen: blood, collected from a patient whose treatment included radiotherapy and nephrectomy. The receptors derive from a man aged 55-75 years with renal cell carcinoma.

The chain uses TRBV10-3 and TRBJ2-1, with D maybe TRBD2 (5 bases). The V gene lost 0 bases and the J gene lost 9 bases, with 9 bases spanning the gap. CDR3 length: 13 residues. Germline V gene data show CDR1 as ENHRY and CDR2 as SYGVKD. CDR3 bases: TGTGCCATCAGTGAGTCGGCCGGAGGTGAGCAGTTCTTC. This encodes CAISESAGGEQFF.

V gene TRBV5-5 combines with J gene TRBJ2-1; D is perhaps TRBD1 or TRBD2 (7 bases each). Germline V gene data show CDR1 as SGHKS and CDR2 as YYEKEE (reference sequence). The V end was cut by 6 bases, the J end by 6 bases, with 19 bases between. The CDR3 runs to 15 residues. CDR3 residues: CASTRRGGRSNEQFF. The DNA for the CDR3 is TGTGCCAGCACCCGCAGGGGGGGCCGGAGCAATGAGCAGTTCTTC.

V and J are TRBV5-1 and TRBJ2-7; 8 nucleotides line up with TRBD2. V shed 5 bases and J 2 bases; nucleotides not matched to a gene: 15. CDR1 and CDR2 (germline): SGHRS, YFSETQ. The CDR3 runs 17 residues. CDR3 sequence reads: CASRPRAGGEGTYEQYF. In nucleotides, the CDR3 is TGCGCCAGCAGGCCCCGGGCCGGGGGGGAGGGTACCTACGAGCAGTACTTC.

A single count supports this clone. The V and J genes are TRBV5-1 and TRBJ2-7; D not resolved. V lost 1 base, J lost 2 bases, and 16 bases lay in between. CDR1 is SGHRS and CDR2 is YFSETQ in the germline V gene. The CDR3 covers 16 residues. The CDR3 region has the DNA TGCGCCAGCAGCTTGCAAAGTGGCGGCATGACCTACGAGCAGTACTTC. This encodes CASSLQSGGMTYEQYF.

The chain couples TRBV19 to TRBJ2-7; a weak D match, TRBD1 (5 bases). V dropped 0 bases and J dropped 3 bases, with 15 bases sitting between them. Germline CDR1 and CDR2: LNHDA and SQIVND (reference sequence). This CDR3 contains 16 residues. For the CDR3, the DNA is TGTGCCAGTAGTATAGACTCGACAGTCCTGGGCTACGAGCAGTACTTC. It codes for CASSIDSTVLGYEQYF.

The chain has TRBV27 and TRBJ2-3; 7 bases line up with TRBD2. The CDR3 totals 17 residues. The V segment lost 7 bases and the J segment 2 bases; nucleotides outside the gene matches: 15. Germline lookup yields CDR1 MNHEY and CDR2 SMNVEV (reference sequence). The CDR3 DNA sequence: TGTGCCAGCATGCAAAAATTGCTAGCGGATAACACAGATACGCAGTATTTT. It codes for CASMQKLLADNTDTQYF.

The chain uses TRBV7-2 and TRBJ2-7, with D possibly matching TRBD1 (5 bases). V lost 5 bases to trimming and J lost 7 bases, with 15 bases between them. CDR1 is SGHTA, CDR2 FQGNSA, per germline. The CDR3 extends over 13 amino acids. The CDR3 loop reads CASSRDSLGEQYF. The CDR3 DNA is TGTGCCAGCAGCCGCGACAGCCTGGGGGAGCAGTACTTC.

The chain uses TRBV7-2 and TRBJ1-5, with 7 bases matching TRBD1. Germline V gives CDR1 SGHTA, CDR2 FQGNSA. The length of the CDR3 is 14 residues. The V segment lost 6 bases and the J segment 7 bases; nucleotides outside the gene matches: 9. CDR3 sequence (DNA): TGTGCCAGCAGGCAACAGGGGTTTGGACAGCCCCAGCATTTT. Translation: CASRQQGFGQPQHF.